This passage covers 15 T cell receptor beta chains from one sample sequenced in a study of shared clonotypes between healthy human individuals. TCRdb's copy holds only in-frame clones and misses some; the assay was immunoSEQ multiplex PCR. The top ten hold approximately 0.35% of the sample, which has fewer than 2.5 million clones, under 95% seen once. Sequences were obtained from naive CD4+ T cells from PBMCs. Subset indicated: CD45RA+ positively selected. The origin of the receptors is a man younger than 35 in good health. Some clones in this sample may be carry-over from other donors' samples.

CDR3 loop: CASRGGGEAFF. DNA of the CDR3: TGTGCCAGCCGCGGTGGGGGCGAAGCTTTCTTT. The V gene is TRBV6-6, the J gene TRBJ1-1; D might be TRBD1 (6 bases). The CDR3 has 11 amino acids. Between the trimmed V and J ends, which lost 8 bases and 8 bases, there was a span of 12 bases. Germline assignment: CDR1 MNHNY and CDR2 SVGAGI (reference sequence).

This chain joins TRBV19 and TRBJ2-7; D not resolved. The CDR3 contains 14 residues. Looked up from germline, CDR1 is LNHDA and CDR2 is SQIVND (reference sequence). The V gene lost 5 bases and the J gene lost 1 base, with 12 bases spanning the gap. The CDR3 protein is CASSPQTQSYEQYF. The CDR3 bases are TGTGCCAGTAGTCCTCAGACGCAATCCTACGAGCAGTACTTC. The whole variable domain, filled in from reference TRBV19 and TRBJ2-7, reads DGGITQSPKYLFRKEGQNVTLSCEQNLNHDAMYWYRQDPGQGLRLIYYSQIVNDFQKGDIAEGYSVSREKKESFPLTVTSAQKNPTAFYLCASSPQTQSYEQYFGPGTRLTVT.

The V call is TRBV7-9, the J call TRBJ2-7; D is tentatively TRBD1 or TRBD2 (5 bases each). The CDR3 runs 14 residues. Germline V gene sequence: CDR1 SEHNR, CDR2 FQNEAQ (reference sequence). Deletions cut 6 bases from V and 1 base from J, with 13 bases between. The CDR3: CASREAGLSYEQYF. In nucleotides, the CDR3 is TGTGCCAGCAGGGAGGCAGGGCTTTCCTACGAGCAGTACTTC.

The chain has TRBV29-1 and TRBJ1-1, with 9 bases identical to TRBD1. The CDR3 is 14 amino acids. Germline V gene data show CDR1 as SQVTM and CDR2 as ANQGSEA. V lost 6 bases and J lost 1; bases outside the gene matches: 6. DNA of the CDR3: TGCAGCGTGGGTAGACAGGGGGGGAACACTGAAGCTTTCTTT. Its translation is CSVGRQGGNTEAFF.

About this clone: Other DNA sequences in this sample translate to the same CDR3. The chain couples TRBV5-1 to TRBJ1-2; TRBD1 matches at 8 bases. The CDR3 is made up of 15 amino acids. V dropped 1 base and J dropped 4; count of bases not matched to a gene: 6. Germline loops: CDR1 SGHRS, CDR2 YFSETQ. The DNA for the CDR3 is TGCGCCAGCAGCTTGACAGGGGGGGGTAGCTATGGCTACACCTTC. Protein: CASSLTGGGSYGYTF.

This rearrangement joins TRBV11-1 to TRBJ2-3, with D maybe TRBD2 (5 bases). Trimming took off 2 bases at V and 0 bases at J, with 12 bases between the two ends. CDR1 is SGHAT and CDR2 is FQDESV in the germline V gene (reference sequence). The CDR3 contains 16 residues. The CDR3 region has the DNA TGTGCCAGCAGCTTATTCGGGGTTTCTAGCACAGATACGCAGTATTTT. It encodes CASSLFGVSSTDTQYF. The complete variable domain, with remaining parts taken from reference TRBV11-1 and TRBJ2-3, reads EAEVAQSPRYKITEKSQAVAFWCDPISGHATLYWYRQILGQGPELLVQFQDESVVDDSQLPKDRFSAERLKGVDSTLKIQPAELGDSAMYLCASSLFGVSSTDTQYFGPGTRLTVL.

This clone was detected once. This sequence joins TRBV15 and TRBJ1-2, with D unclear. The CDR3 spans 16 residues. The V gene's germline CDR1 is LNHNV and CDR2 YYDKDF (reference sequence). Trimming removed 4 bases at V and 5 bases at J, with 20 bases between. The CDR3 DNA sequence: TGTGCCACCAGCATCGGACCGGGCTCCGATTATTATGGCTACACCTTC. Translation gives CATSIGPGSDYYGYTF.

Concerning this clone: At the DNA level, this CDR3 is encoded by other sequences in the same sample as well. Here the CDR3 DNA reads TGTGCCAGCAGCGTACGCGGGACCGGGGAGCTGTTTTTT. Amino acids: CASSVRGTGELFF. This chain connects TRBV9 to TRBJ2-2, with D possibly being TRBD2 (5 bases). The CDR3 extends over 13 amino acids. Germline V CDR1 and CDR2: SGDLS, YYNGEE. V lost 1 base and J lost 5, with 6 bases in between. Variable domain in full (rest from reference TRBV9 and TRBJ2-2): DSGVTQTPKHLITATGQRVTLRCSPRSGDLSVYWYQQSLDQGLQFLIQYYNGEERAKGNILERFSAQQFPDLHSELNLSSLELGDSALYFCASSVRGTGELFFGEGSRLTVL.

J is TRBJ2-5 and V is TRBV7-2, with D perhaps matching TRBD1 or TRBD2 (5 bases each). The CDR3 extends over 17 amino acids. Germline assignment: CDR1 SGHTA and CDR2 FQGNSA. Trimming cost V 1 base and J 5 bases, with 20 bases left between them. In DNA form, the CDR3 reads TGTGCCAGCAGCTTAGTGTTTTGGGACGGGGCAGGCGAGACCCAGTACTTC. It is translated as CASSLVFWDGAGETQYF.

The J gene is TRBJ1-2, the V gene TRBV28, with D possibly being TRBD1 (5 bases). This CDR3 contains 13 residues. The V gene's germline CDR1 is MDHEN and CDR2 SYDVKM. Trimming took off 5 bases at V and 4 bases at J, with 11 bases between the two ends. CDR3: CASSTGVSYGYTF. The CDR3 DNA sequence: TGTGCCAGCAGTACGGGGGTGTCCTATGGCTACACCTTC.

The rearrangement joins TRBV4-1 to TRBJ1-5, with a weak D call TRBD1 (5 bases). Germline values: CDR1 MGHRA, CDR2 YSYEKL. This CDR3 has 18 residues. V was trimmed by 1 base and J by 2 bases, leaving 18 bases between them. CDR3 sequence reads: CASSQVSGGVWGNQPQHF. CDR3 bases: TGCGCCAGCAGCCAAGTTAGCGGGGGGGTCTGGGGCAATCAGCCCCAGCATTTT.

V usage is TRBV9 and J usage is TRBJ1-2; tentative D call: TRBD1 (6 bases). Germline CDR1 SGDLS, CDR2 YYNGEE. The V end was cut by 0 bases, the J end by 7 bases, with 16 bases between. This CDR3 contains 15 residues. The CDR3 DNA sequence: TGTGCCAGCAGCGTAGCATCAGGGGATGAGGGTGGCTACACCTTC. It is translated as CASSVASGDEGGYTF.

The rearrangement joins TRBV7-9 to TRBJ1-1; no firm D call. The V gene's germline CDR1 is SEHNR and CDR2 FQNEAQ (reference sequence). Trimming took off 2 bases at V and 1 base at J, with 5 bases between the two ends. This CDR3 has 13 amino acids. Written as DNA, the CDR3 is TGTGCCAGCAGCTTATTTGAGAACACTGAAGCTTTCTTT. Protein sequence: CASSLFENTEAFF.

The J gene is TRBJ1-5, the V gene TRBV28; no reliable D call. The CDR3 contains 15 residues. Between the trimmed V and J ends, which lost 8 bases and 0 bases, there was a span of 14 bases. Per germline, CDR1 MDHEN and CDR2 SYDVKM. CDR3 DNA: TGTGCCAGCCGAGACACGCTATATAGCAATCAGCCCCAGCATTTT. Translating it yields CASRDTLYSNQPQHF.

The genes are TRBV7-2 and TRBJ2-7, with 14 bases lining up with TRBD2. The CDR3 has 18 amino acids. J lost 5 bases, V lost 6 bases, and 15 bases had no gene match. CDR1 and CDR2 from the germline V gene are SGHTA and FQGNSA. The CDR3 spells CASSQSTGLAGVVHEQYF. The CDR3 nucleotides read TGTGCCAGCAGTCAATCAACGGGACTAGCGGGAGTCGTCCACGAGCAGTACTTC.